This is a list of T cell receptor beta chains from one sample in a study of blood T cell repertoires in COVID-19. This table comes from immunoSEQ multiplex PCR, and its TCRdb copy is limited to in-frame clones, with some not included. The sample holds 250,000 or so clones; 70% to 90% are singletons and the top ten take about 0.95%. The material sequenced was PBMCs or T cells enriched from blood (not recorded which). These receptors came from a man aged 50 to 59 who had been exposed to COVID-19. CDR3s leave out the opening cysteine and the closing phenylalanine or tryptophan. The order of the fields is clone size, V gene, J gene, CDR3 protein. Not all rows give a size; the values are once, few, many and, for expanded clones, a class.

NA	TRBV11-1	TRBJ2-5	ASSPHGGETQY
NA	TRBV5-1	TRBJ2-2	ASSLLGTSNTGELF
NA	TRBV19	TRBJ1-1	ASSILRANTEAF
NA	TRBV7-9	TRBJ1-1	ASSSQLNTEAF
NA	TRBV5-1	TRBJ1-2	ASSPGTLPFYGYT
NA	TRBV24-1	TRBJ1-5	ATSDGVQPQH
NA	TRBV28	TRBJ1-4	ASSLIAGTGEEKLF
once	TRBV7-9	TRBJ1-2	ASSLPGTGLHLYGYT
once	TRBV5-6	TRBJ1-1	ASSSGGQGTEAF
NA	TRBV28	TRBJ1-2	ASSPGTGGYYGYT
NA	TRBV5-1	TRBJ2-1	ASSLAPGLPYNEQF
NA	TRBV7-8	TRBJ2-2	ASTLQATGELF
NA	TRBV25-1	TRBJ2-5	ASSALTGFLQETQY